This T cell receptor beta chain was recorded in a study of identical twins. Overall study findings and caveats: Partial confounding of zero-insertion analyses by invariant MAIT and iNKT cells was possible.

With template switching, a universal primer site was added, and the cDNA carried unique molecular identifiers. TCRdb reanalysed the 5' RACE reads using MiXCR and keeps one entry per CDR3 protein. The top ten clones hold about 0.27% of a sample with 1.5 million to 2 million distinct CDR3 sequences, about 32% of them seen once. Of note for this clonotype: The target antigen is unknown.

The length of the CDR3 is 16 residues. Germline loops: CDR1 MGHRA, CDR2 YSYEKL. V lost 2 bases, J lost 7 bases, and 20 bases lay in between. The clonotype was recovered from a newborn girl in good health. The gene calls are TRBV4-1 and TRBJ1-1; a possible D gene is TRBD1 (6 bases). Sequenced input: cord blood. CDR3 nucleotide sequence: TGCGCCAGCAGCCAACTTGGGGGCCTAGTCCGGGGTGAAGCTTTCTTT. Translating gives CASSQLGGLVRGEAFF.